The clone carrying this T cell receptor beta chain was detected only a few times. Its antigen is unidentified. Time point defined: after neoadjuvant nivolumab, at surgical resection. Analysis of PBMCs was direct, with no culture step. This CDR3 has 11 amino acids. V dropped 1 base and J dropped 6 bases, with 4 bases sitting between them. CDR1 is DFQATT and CDR2 is SNEGSKA in the germline V gene (reference sequence). This entry belongs to a study of neoadjuvant anti-PD-1 for oral cavity cancer. The wider study: Around day 43, patients without progression received a fourth nivolumab dose before surgery.

The repertoire was sequenced with immunoSEQ multiplex PCR; TCRdb's copy has only in-frame clones and lacks some. Of tens of thousands of clones listed, around 79% were seen once; the top ten hold around 4.4%. General study results and limits: Each response group had just a few patients in TCR analyses.

The TCR originated in a person between 40 and 80 years old with oral cavity squamous cell carcinoma. The rearrangement joins TRBV20-1 to TRBJ2-1; D gene uncertain. The sequencing here drew on PBMCs, taken after nivolumab (anti-PD-1) treatment. The CDR3 is CSARAANEQFF. DNA for the CDR3: TGCAGTGCTAGAGCCGCCAATGAGCAGTTCTTC.